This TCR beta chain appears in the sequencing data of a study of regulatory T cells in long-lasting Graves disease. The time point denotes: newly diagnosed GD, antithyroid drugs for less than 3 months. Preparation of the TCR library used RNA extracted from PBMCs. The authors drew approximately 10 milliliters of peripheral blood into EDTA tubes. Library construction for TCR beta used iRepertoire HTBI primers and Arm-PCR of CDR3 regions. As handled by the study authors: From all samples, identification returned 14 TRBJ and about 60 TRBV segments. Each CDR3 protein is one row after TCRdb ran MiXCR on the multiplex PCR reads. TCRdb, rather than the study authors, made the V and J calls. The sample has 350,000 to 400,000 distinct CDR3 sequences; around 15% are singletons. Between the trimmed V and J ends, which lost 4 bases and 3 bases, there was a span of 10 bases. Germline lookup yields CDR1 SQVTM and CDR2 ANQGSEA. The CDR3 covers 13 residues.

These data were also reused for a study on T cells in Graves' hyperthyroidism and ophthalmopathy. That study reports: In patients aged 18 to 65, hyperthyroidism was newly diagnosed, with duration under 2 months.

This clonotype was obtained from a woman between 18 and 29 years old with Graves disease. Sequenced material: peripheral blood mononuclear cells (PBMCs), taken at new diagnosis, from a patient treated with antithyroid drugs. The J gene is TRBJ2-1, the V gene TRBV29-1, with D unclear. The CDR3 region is CSVAQDDYNEQFF. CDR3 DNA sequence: TGCAGCGTTGCCCAGGATGACTACAATGAGCAGTTCTTC.